This TCR beta chain was found in a study of blood T cell repertoires in COVID-19. About the study: T cells, B-cell-depleted T cells, or PBMCs provided the cDNA or gDNA that served as material.

Notes on this clone: Other DNA sequences in the same sample also yield this CDR3.

Germline CDR1 and CDR2: GTSNPN and SVGIG (reference sequence). The CDR3 length is 12 residues. V was cut by 4 bases and J by 4 bases, with 11 bases left in between. In the original workflow: The assay estimated nucleated cells by amplifying reference gene primers. Generated by immunoSEQ multiplex PCR, the TCRdb table keeps only in-frame clones and is missing some. Clone size and the V and J calls come from that table; the DNA yielded D and trimming. Here the sample spans 130,000 to 150,000 clones, approximately 83% being singletons. Those enrolled, adults aged roughly 18 to 95 years, came from under 25 US areas.

The chain recombines TRBV30 with TRBJ2-7; D might be TRBD1 (6 bases). The clonotype originates from a man aged 50 or older who had recovered from COVID-19. Source material: PBMCs or T cells enriched from blood (not recorded which). CDR3 bases: TGTGCCTGGAAACAGGGCAGTTACGAGCAGTACTTC. This codes for CAWKQGSYEQYF.